Listed below are T cell receptor beta chains from one sample, sequenced in a study of blood T cell repertoires in COVID-19. TCRdb's table, derived via immunoSEQ multiplex PCR, lists solely in-frame clones and lacks some. Of fewer than 250,000 clones listed, 84% are singletons. The source material was peripheral blood. The receptors derive from a woman in her 50s with active or convalescent COVID-19. The CDR3 runs from the conserved cysteine through the conserved F or W. D genes are given only for firm matches. Some rows mark clone size as missing; the rest say once, few, many or name a class of expanded clone.

>once|17|TRBD1|TRBJ1-1|TRBV28
CASSSAWGTGKVREAFF
TGTGCCAGCAGTTCGGCATGGGGGACAGGGAAAGTGCGTGAAGCTTTCTTT
>.|14|.|TRBJ2-2|TRBV9
CASSPPVDTGELFF
TGTGCCAGCAGCCCCCCGGTGGACACCGGGGAGCTGTTTTTT
>.|14|.|TRBJ1-1|TRBV5-1
CASSPGGGNTEAFF
TGCGCCAGCAGCCCGGGAGGGGGAAACACTGAAGCTTTCTTT
>.|15|.|TRBJ1-5|TRBV7-2
CASSPSQYSNQPQHF
TGTGCCAGCAGCCCCAGTCAGTATAGCAATCAGCCCCAGCATTTT
>.|13|TRBD1|TRBJ1-1|TRBV12-3/TRBV12-4
CASSFGTGLAAFF
TGTGCCAGCAGTTTCGGGACAGGGCTGGCGGCTTTCTTT
>.|13|TRBD1|TRBJ1-2|TRBV6-5
CASRGQGDYGYTF
TGTGCCAGCAGAGGACAGGGGGACTATGGCTACACCTTC
>few|15|TRBD2|TRBJ2-7|TRBV20-1
CSASVGEREVYEQYF
TGCAGTGCTAGTGTTGGAGAGCGGGAGGTATACGAGCAGTACTTC
>.|15|TRBD1|TRBJ2-2|TRBV28
CASKPGQGNTGELFF
TGTGCCAGCAAGCCGGGACAGGGGAACACCGGGGAGCTGTTTTTT
>.|14|.|TRBJ2-3|TRBV5-1
CASSGVTGTDTQYF
TGCGCCAGCAGCGGAGTCACTGGCACAGATACGCAGTATTTT
>few|15|.|TRBJ2-3|TRBV5-1
CASSPEGDGTDTQYF
TGCGCCAGCAGCCCCGAGGGGGATGGCACAGATACGCAGTATTTT
>.|16|.|TRBJ1-5|TRBV6-7
CASSYGREGGNQPQHF
TGTGCCAGCAGTTACGGGAGGGAAGGGGGCAATCAGCCCCAGCATTTT
>.|13|.|TRBJ1-2|TRBV6-5
CASRPGQVYGYTF
TGTGCCAGTAGACCGGGACAAGTCTATGGCTACACCTTC
>.|16|TRBD1|TRBJ1-3|TRBV3-1/TRBV3-2
CASSQGGTVSGNTIYF
TGTGCCAGCAGCCAAGGAGGGACAGTCTCTGGAAACACCATATATTTT
>.|20|TRBD2|TRBJ2-5|TRBV3-1/TRBV3-2
CASSQVGVSGRAGFQQTQYF
TGTGCCAGCAGCCAAGTAGGGGTGAGCGGGAGGGCCGGGTTTCAACAGACCCAGTACTTC
>.|16|.|TRBJ1-3|TRBV28
CASSPLQSNSGNTIYF
TGTGCCAGCAGTCCCTTACAGTCTAACTCTGGAAACACCATATATTTT
>.|14|TRBD1|TRBJ1-2|TRBV28
CASSLQTGDLGYTF
TGTGCCAGCAGTTTACAGACAGGGGATCTTGGCTACACCTTC
>.|14|TRBD1|TRBJ1-1|TRBV6-5
CASSLTGGGTEAFF
TGTGCCAGCAGCCTGACAGGGGGGGGAACTGAAGCTTTCTTT
>.|15|TRBD1|TRBJ1-2|TRBV28
CASSTRTGGYYGYTF
TGTGCCAGCAGTACCAGGACAGGGGGATACTATGGCTACACCTTC
>.|16|.|TRBJ1-3|TRBV3-1/TRBV3-2
CASSQDSRGSGNTIYF
TGTGCCAGCAGCCAAGACTCAAGGGGCTCTGGAAACACCATATATTTT
>once|15|.|TRBJ2-1|TRBV11-2
CASSLAWSGENEQFF
TGTGCCAGCAGCTTAGCATGGTCAGGGGAGAATGAGCAGTTCTTC
>.|13|.|TRBJ2-2|TRBV12-3/TRBV12-4
CASRRRGTGELFF
TGTGCCAGCAGACGCAGAGGCACCGGGGAGCTGTTTTTT
>.|15|TRBD1|TRBJ2-2|TRBV29-1
CSVDSGQGNTGELFF
TGCAGCGTTGATTCGGGACAGGGGAACACCGGGGAGCTGTTTTTT
>.|16|TRBD2|TRBJ2-1|TRBV7-8
CASSSDLTSIYNEQFF
TGTGCCAGCAGCTCAGATCTGACTAGCATCTACAATGAGCAGTTCTTC
>.|16|TRBD2|TRBJ2-3|TRBV2
CASRGPAREYSDTQYF
TGTGCCAGCAGGGGCCCCGCGCGGGAGTACTCAGATACGCAGTATTTT
>.|15|.|TRBJ2-2|TRBV11-2
CASSSLIGPTGELFF
TGTGCCAGCAGCTCCCTGATTGGGCCCACCGGGGAGCTGTTTTTT
>.|14|.|TRBJ1-1|TRBV2
CASSVGGMNTEAFF
TGTGCCAGCAGTGTCGGGGGAATGAACACTGAAGCTTTCTTT
>.|11|.|TRBJ1-2|TRBV29-1
CSVFDTNGYTF
TGCAGCGTATTCGATACTAATGGCTACACCTTC
>.|12|.|TRBJ2-7|TRBV3-1/TRBV3-2
CASSPGPYEQYF
TGTGCCAGCAGCCCTGGGCCCTACGAGCAGTACTTC
>.|14|.|TRBJ1-2|TRBV10-1
CASSETRTGTGYTF
TGCGCCAGCAGTGAGACCCGAACAGGTACCGGCTACACCTTC
>.|15|TRBD1|TRBJ2-1|TRBV6-4
CASSADEGAQYEQFF
TGTGCCAGCAGTGCCGACGAGGGGGCACAGTATGAGCAGTTCTTC
>.|13|.|TRBJ1-2|TRBV5-1
CASSLEDSDGYTF
TGCGCCAGCAGCTTGGAGGACAGCGATGGCTACACCTTC
>.|17|.|TRBJ1-3|TRBV21-1
CASSKALGQSSGNTIYF
TGTGCCAGCAGCAAAGCGCTGGGACAGTCCTCTGGAAACACCATATATTTT
>.|16|.|TRBJ1-5|TRBV6-1
CASSELVSYSNQPQHF
TGTGCCAGCAGTGAACTCGTGAGTTATAGCAATCAGCCCCAGCATTTT
>.|11|.|TRBJ1-1|TRBV19
CASAGRGYAFF
TGTGCCAGTGCCGGGCGGGGGTACGCTTTCTTT
>.|15|TRBD1|TRBJ1-5|TRBV7-9
CASSLGDRTNQPQHF
TGTGCCAGCAGCTTAGGGGACAGGACTAATCAGCCCCAGCATTTT
>.|15|TRBD1|TRBJ2-5|TRBV6-5
CATRPGTGLLVTQYF
TGTGCCACCCGGCCCGGGACAGGATTGTTAGTGACCCAGTACTTC
>.|13|.|TRBJ2-7|TRBV5-6
CASSLSGAYEQYF
TGTGCCAGCAGCTTGTCCGGGGCCTACGAGCAGTACTTC
>.|16|.|TRBJ1-6|TRBV4-1
CASSQDVTVDYSPLHF
TGCGCCAGCAGCCAAGATGTGACAGTCGATTATTCACCCCTCCACTTT
>.|12|.|TRBJ1-4|TRBV2
CASGAANEKLFF
TGTGCCAGCGGGGCGGCTAATGAAAAACTGTTTTTT
>.|15|TRBD2|TRBJ2-7|TRBV5-4
CASSLDPSGSYEQYF
TGTGCCAGCAGCTTGGATCCTAGCGGATCCTACGAGCAGTACTTC
>once|16|.|TRBJ1-3|TRBV11-1
CASSLAHYSPGNTIYF
TGTGCCAGCAGCTTAGCGCATTATAGTCCTGGAAACACCATATATTTT
>.|14|.|TRBJ1-1|TRBV5-4
CASSFSGGRAEAFF
TGTGCCAGCAGCTTTTCGGGGGGTAGGGCTGAAGCTTTCTTT
>.|15|.|TRBJ1-3|TRBV11-2
CASSFSGQGRNTIYF
TGTGCCAGCAGCTTCTCGGGGCAGGGGAGAAACACCATATATTTT
>.|13|.|TRBJ2-7|TRBV7-2
CASSLGGWNEQYF
TGTGCCAGCAGCCTGGGGGGTTGGAACGAGCAGTACTTC